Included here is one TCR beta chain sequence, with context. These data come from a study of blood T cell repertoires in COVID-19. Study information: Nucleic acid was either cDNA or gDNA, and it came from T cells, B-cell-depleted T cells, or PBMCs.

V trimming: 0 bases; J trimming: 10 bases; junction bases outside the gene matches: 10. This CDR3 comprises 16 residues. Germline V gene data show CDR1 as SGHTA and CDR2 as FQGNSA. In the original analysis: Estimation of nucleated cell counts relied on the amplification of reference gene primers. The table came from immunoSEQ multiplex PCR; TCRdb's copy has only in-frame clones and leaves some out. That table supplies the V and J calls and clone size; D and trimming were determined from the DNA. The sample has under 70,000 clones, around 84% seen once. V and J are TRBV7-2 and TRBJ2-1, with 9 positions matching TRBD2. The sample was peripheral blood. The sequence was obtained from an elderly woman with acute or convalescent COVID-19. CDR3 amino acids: CASSLAAGGPVGEQFF. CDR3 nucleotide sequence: TGTGCCAGCAGCTTAGCGGCGGGGGGGCCTGTGGGCGAGCAGTTCTTC.